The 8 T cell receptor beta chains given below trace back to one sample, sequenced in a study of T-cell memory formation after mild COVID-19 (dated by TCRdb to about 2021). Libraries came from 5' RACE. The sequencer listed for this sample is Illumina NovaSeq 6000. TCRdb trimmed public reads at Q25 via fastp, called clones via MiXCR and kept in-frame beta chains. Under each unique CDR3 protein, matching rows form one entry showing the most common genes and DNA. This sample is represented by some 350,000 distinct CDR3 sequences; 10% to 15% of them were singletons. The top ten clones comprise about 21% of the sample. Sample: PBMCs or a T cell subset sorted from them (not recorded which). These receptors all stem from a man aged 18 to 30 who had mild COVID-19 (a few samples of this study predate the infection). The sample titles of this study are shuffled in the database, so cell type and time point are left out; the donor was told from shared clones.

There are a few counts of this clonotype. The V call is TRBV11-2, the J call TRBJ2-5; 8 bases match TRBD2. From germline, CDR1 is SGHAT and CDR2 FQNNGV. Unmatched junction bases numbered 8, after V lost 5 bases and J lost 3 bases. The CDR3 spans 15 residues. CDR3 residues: CASSPRGAGEETQYF. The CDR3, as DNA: TGTGCCAGCAGCCCCCGGGGAGCGGGGGAAGAGACCCAGTACTTC.

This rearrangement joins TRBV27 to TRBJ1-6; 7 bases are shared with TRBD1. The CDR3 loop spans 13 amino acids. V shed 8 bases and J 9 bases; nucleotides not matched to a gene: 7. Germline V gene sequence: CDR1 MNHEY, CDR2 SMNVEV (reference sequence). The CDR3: CASGMRGPSPLHF. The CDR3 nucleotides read TGTGCCAGCGGCATGAGGGGGCCTTCACCCCTCCACTTT.

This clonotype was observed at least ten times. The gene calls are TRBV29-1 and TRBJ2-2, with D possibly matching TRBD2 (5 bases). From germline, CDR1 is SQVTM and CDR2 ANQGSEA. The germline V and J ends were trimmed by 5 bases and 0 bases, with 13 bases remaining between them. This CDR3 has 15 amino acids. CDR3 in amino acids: CSVRSGLANTGELFF. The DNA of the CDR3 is TGCAGCGTTCGAAGCGGACTCGCGAACACCGGGGAGCTGTTTTTT.

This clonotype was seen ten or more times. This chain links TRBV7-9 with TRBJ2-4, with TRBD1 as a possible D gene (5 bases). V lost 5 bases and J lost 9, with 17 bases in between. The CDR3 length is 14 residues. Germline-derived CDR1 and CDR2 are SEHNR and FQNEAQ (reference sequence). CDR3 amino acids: CASSHLRQGGIQYF. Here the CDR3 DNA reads TGTGCCAGCAGCCACCTCCGGCAGGGTGGCATTCAGTACTTC. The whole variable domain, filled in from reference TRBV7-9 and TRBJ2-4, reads DTGVSQNPRHKITKRGQNVTFRCDPISEHNRLYWYRQTLGQGPEFLTYFQNEAQLEKSRLLSDRFSAERPKGSFSTLEIQRTEQGDSAMYLCASSHLRQGGIQYFGAGTRLSVL.

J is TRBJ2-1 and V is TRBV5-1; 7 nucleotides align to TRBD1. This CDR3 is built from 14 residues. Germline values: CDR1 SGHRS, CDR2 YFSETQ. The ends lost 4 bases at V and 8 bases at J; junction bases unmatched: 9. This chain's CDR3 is CASSRTGQPDEQFF. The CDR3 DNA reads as TGCGCCAGCAGCAGAACGGGACAGCCGGATGAGCAGTTCTTC. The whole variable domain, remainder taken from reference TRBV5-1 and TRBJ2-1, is KAGVTQTPRYLIKTRGQQVTLSCSPISGHRSVSWYQQTPGQGLQFLFEYFSETQRNKGNFPGRFSGRQFSNSRSEMNVSTLELGDSALYLCASSRTGQPDEQFFGPGTRLTVL.

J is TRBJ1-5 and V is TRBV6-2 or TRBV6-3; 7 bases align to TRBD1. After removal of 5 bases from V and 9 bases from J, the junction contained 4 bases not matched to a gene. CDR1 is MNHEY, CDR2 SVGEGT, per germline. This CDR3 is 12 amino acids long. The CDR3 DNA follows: TGTGCCAGCAGTCAGACAGGGTCGCCCCAGCATTTT. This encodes CASSQTGSPQHF.

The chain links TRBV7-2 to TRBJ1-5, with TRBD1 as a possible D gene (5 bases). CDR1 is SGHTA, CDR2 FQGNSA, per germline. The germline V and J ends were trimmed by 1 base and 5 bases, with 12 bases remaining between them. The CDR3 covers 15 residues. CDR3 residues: CASSLEGRVDQPQHF. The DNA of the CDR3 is TGTGCCAGCAGCTTAGAGGGGAGAGTGGATCAGCCCCAGCATTTT.

Here the CDR3 reads CASSFVDRVADTQYF. As DNA, the CDR3 is TGTGCCAGCAGCTTCGTTGACAGGGTTGCAGATACGCAGTATTTT. The genes are TRBV5-6 and TRBJ2-3; TRBD1 agrees at 7 bases. Germline CDR1 and CDR2: SGHDT and YYEEEE. V trimming: 2 bases; J trimming: 4 bases; junction bases outside the gene matches: 7. The CDR3 has 15 amino acids.